By proportion, the clone carrying this T cell receptor beta chain is medium-sized (0.01 to 0.1%). Its specificity is unknown. The same CDR3 arises from other DNA sequences in this sample as well. This specimen comes from a study of beta chain features in type 1 diabetes. Isolation of CD4+ naive, central memory, regulatory and stem cell-like memory cells was achieved by sorting via CD45RO/CCR7/CD25/CD127/CD95/CD27. Study observations and caveats: Moderate but significant shortening of TCRB CDR3s was recorded in all four CD4+ subsets from Type 1 diabetes patients. Among type 1 diabetes patients, VDJ junctions had fewer insertions and more deletions. In comparison with healthy donors, patients had naive, central memory and Treg TCRB repertoires that appeared more similar.

Trimming shortened V by 0 bases and J by 5 bases, and 10 bases separated the two germline ends. Germline V gene sequence: CDR1 GTSNPN, CDR2 SVGIG (reference sequence). The CDR3 sequence is 13 residues long. The isolated RNA, all of it, was reverse transcribed, so expressed TCRB transcripts were what got sequenced. Sequenced naive, central memory and regulatory T cell samples produced an average of about 3.6 million reads. Repertoires were generated with immunoSEQ multiplex PCR, while TCRdb's copy carries only in-frame clones and drops some. The sample has 130,000 to 150,000 clones, about 13% seen once; the top ten hold under 1.5%.

The J gene is TRBJ2-5, the V gene TRBV30; unclear D gene. The sample taken for sequencing was central memory CD4+ T cells from blood. The clonotype originates from a man in his late teens or twenties with type 1 diabetes. Here the CDR3 DNA reads TGTGCCTGGAGTGTAAAGGGTGTCGAGACCCAGTACTTC. This gives the protein CAWSVKGVETQYF.